Presented here are 16 T cell receptor beta chains from one specimen sequenced in a study of human CD8 memory T cell subsets. The study classified TPEX cells as CCR7+ PD-1+ TIGIT+ early memory CD8+ T cells bearing exhausted-like traits. UMI-labeled 5' RACE was the method by which TCR beta libraries were made. TCRdb re-called the 5' RACE reads, yielding one record per CDR3 amino acid sequence without DNA. This sample's table reports 6,000 to 6,500 distinct CDR3 sequences. Sequenced material: CD8+ T cells from PBMCs. Source of these receptors: a human donor in good health.

The chain couples TRBV6-6 to TRBJ2-1; checking the TCRdb D call of TRBD1 is not possible without DNA. Germline lookup yields CDR1 MNHNY and CDR2 SVGAGI (reference sequence). This CDR3 contains 14 residues. CDR3 residues: CASSPGGPLDEQFF.

The chain is built from TRBV2 and TRBJ2-7; TCRdb's D call, TRBD2, is unchecked because there is no DNA. The CDR3 extends over 16 amino acids. Germline lookup yields CDR1 SNHLY and CDR2 FYNNEI. CDR3 region: CASTDTTSGATYEQYF.

The chain's CDR3 is CASSIGTGELFF. This chain joins TRBV19 and TRBJ2-2. Germline V gene data show CDR1 as LNHDA and CDR2 as SQIVND (reference sequence). The CDR3 loop spans 12 amino acids.

This chain connects TRBV7-9 to TRBJ1-1. The CDR3 has 14 residues. Per the germline V gene, CDR1 is SEHNR and CDR2 is FQNEAQ (reference sequence). Here the CDR3 reads CASSLFGEDTEAFF.

The chain combines TRBV28 with TRBJ2-3; the TRBD1 assignment by TCRdb is unverifiable without DNA. This CDR3 has 15 amino acids. CDR1 MDHEN and CDR2 SYDVKM come from the germline V gene. This chain's CDR3 is CASRPGGRRGGTQYF. Together with reference TRBV28 and TRBJ2-3, the CDR3 gives the full variable domain: DVKVTQSSRYLVKRTGEKVFLECVQDMDHENMFWYRQDPGLGLRLIYFSYDVKMKEKGDIPEGYSVSREKKERFSLILESASTNQTSMYLCASRPGGRRGGTQYFGPGTRLTVL.

V is TRBV7-9 and J is TRBJ2-1; checking the TCRdb D call of TRBD2 is not possible without DNA. The CDR3 is made up of 13 amino acids. CDR1 and CDR2 from the germline V gene are SEHNR and FQNEAQ (reference sequence). Here the CDR3 reads CASSWDSGNEQFF.

The V gene is TRBV5-4, the J gene TRBJ2-2. Germline V gene sequence: CDR1 SGHNT, CDR2 YYREEE (reference sequence). This CDR3 has 13 residues. CDR3 region: CASGSGNTGELFF.

The chain joins TRBV6-5 to TRBJ2-5; as DNA is missing, the TRBD1 call by TCRdb cannot be tested. The CDR3 has 14 residues. The germline V gene has CDR1 MNHEY and CDR2 SVGAGI. The CDR3 spells CASSIGQGAETQYF.

The V call is TRBV29-1, the J call TRBJ2-1; TCRdb's D call of TRBD2 is untestable without DNA. The CDR3 length is 17 residues. CDR1 and CDR2 (germline): SQVTM, ANQGSEA. The CDR3 is CSVEDEVAGGTYNEQFF.

The V call is TRBV5-6, the J call TRBJ2-3; TCRdb outputs TRBD1, but without DNA this stays unchecked. This CDR3 comprises 15 residues. Germline V gives CDR1 SGHDT, CDR2 YYEEEE. CDR3 sequence: CASSSHRDPADTQYF.

The chain combines TRBV28 with TRBJ2-7; TCRdb's D call, TRBD2, is unchecked because there is no DNA. This CDR3 contains 14 residues. In germline, CDR1 is MDHEN, CDR2 SYDVKM. CDR3 loop: CASSSKTAGGEQYF.

This chain's CDR3 is CASSPDGSRETQYF. The rearrangement links TRBV18 to TRBJ2-5; TCRdb gives TRBD2 as the D gene, but with no DNA this cannot be confirmed. CDR1 is KGHSH and CDR2 is LQKENI in the germline V gene. This CDR3 region has 14 residues.

This chain links TRBV28 with TRBJ2-1; TCRdb's assignment of TRBD1 cannot be checked, as there is no DNA. CDR1 MDHEN and CDR2 SYDVKM come from the germline V gene. The CDR3 covers 18 residues. The CDR3 spells CASRHPLPKRRSYNEQFF. Full variable domain (missing parts from reference TRBV28 and TRBJ2-1): DVKVTQSSRYLVKRTGEKVFLECVQDMDHENMFWYRQDPGLGLRLIYFSYDVKMKEKGDIPEGYSVSREKKERFSLILESASTNQTSMYLCASRHPLPKRRSYNEQFFGPGTRLTVL.

This clonotype counts as medium-sized by frequency. V gene TRBV28 combines with J gene TRBJ2-7. CDR3 size: 14 residues. Germline assignment: CDR1 MDHEN and CDR2 SYDVKM. The CDR3 loop reads CASSSARSTHEQYF.

This rearrangement joins TRBV10-1 to TRBJ2-2; TCRdb returns TRBD2, unconfirmable since there is no DNA. The CDR3 sequence is 15 residues long. Germline V gene lookup returns CDR1 WNHNN and CDR2 SYGVQD (reference sequence). CDR3: CAAASIAGATGELFF.

The V gene is TRBV12-3 or TRBV12-4, the J gene TRBJ2-2; TCRdb lists TRBD1, though no DNA is available to test this call. CDR3 size: 17 residues. CDR3 amino acids: CASSSLGVSSNTGELFF.